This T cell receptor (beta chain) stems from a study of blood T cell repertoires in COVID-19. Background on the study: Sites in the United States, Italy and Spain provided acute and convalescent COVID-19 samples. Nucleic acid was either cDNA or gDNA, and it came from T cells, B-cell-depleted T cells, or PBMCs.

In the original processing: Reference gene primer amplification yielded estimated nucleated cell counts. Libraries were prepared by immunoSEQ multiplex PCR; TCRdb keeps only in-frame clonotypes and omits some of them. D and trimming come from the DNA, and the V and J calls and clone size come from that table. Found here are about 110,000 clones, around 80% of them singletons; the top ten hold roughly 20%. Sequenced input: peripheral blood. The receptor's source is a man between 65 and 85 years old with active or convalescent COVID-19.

The CDR3 DNA sequence: TGTGCCAGCAGCGTAGGTTATGGGGGACAGTCGCACGATACGCAGTATTTT. Its protein product is CASSVGYGGQSHDTQYF. The J gene is TRBJ2-3, the V gene TRBV9, with TRBD1 matching over 7 bases. The V gene's germline CDR1 is SGDLS and CDR2 YYNGEE. After removal of 0 bases from V and 6 bases from J, the junction contained 13 bases not matched to a gene. The CDR3 length is 17 residues. Drawing the rest from reference TRBV9 and TRBJ2-3, the complete variable domain is DSGVTQTPKHLITATGQRVTLRCSPRSGDLSVYWYQQSLDQGLQFLIQYYNGEERAKGNILERFSAQQFPDLHSELNLSSLELGDSALYFCASSVGYGGQSHDTQYFGPGTRLTVL.